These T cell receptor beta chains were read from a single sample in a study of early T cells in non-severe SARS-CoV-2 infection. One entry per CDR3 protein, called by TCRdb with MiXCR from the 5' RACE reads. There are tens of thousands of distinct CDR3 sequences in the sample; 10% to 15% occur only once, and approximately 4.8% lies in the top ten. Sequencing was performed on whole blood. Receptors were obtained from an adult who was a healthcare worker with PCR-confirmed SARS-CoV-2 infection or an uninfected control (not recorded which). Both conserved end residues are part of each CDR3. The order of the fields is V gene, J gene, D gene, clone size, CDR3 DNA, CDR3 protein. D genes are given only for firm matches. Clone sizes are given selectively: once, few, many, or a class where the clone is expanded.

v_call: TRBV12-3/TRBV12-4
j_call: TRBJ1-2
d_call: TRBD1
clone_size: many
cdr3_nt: TGTGCCAGCAGTGGAGGGACAGGGTATGCTGGCTACACCTTC
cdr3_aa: CASSGGTGYAGYTF

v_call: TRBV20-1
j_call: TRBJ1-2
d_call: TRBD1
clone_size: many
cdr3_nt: TGCAGTGCTAGAGATGGAGGGGGCACCCAGTCTAACTATGGCTACACCTTC
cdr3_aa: CSARDGGGTQSNYGYTF

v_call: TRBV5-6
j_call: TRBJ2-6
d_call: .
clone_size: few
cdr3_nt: TGTGCCAGCAGGGCAGGAACCTCCTCTGGGGCCAACGTCCTGACTTTC
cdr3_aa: CASRAGTSSGANVLTF

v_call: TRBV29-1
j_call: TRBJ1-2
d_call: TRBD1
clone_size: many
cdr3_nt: TGCAGCGTGATTGGGACAGGGGTTAACTATGGCTACACCTTC
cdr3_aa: CSVIGTGVNYGYTF

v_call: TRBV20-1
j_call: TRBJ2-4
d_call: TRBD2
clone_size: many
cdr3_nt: TGCAGTGCTCGCCATGCCCTAGCGGGGGATCTAGCCAAAAACATTCAGTACTTC
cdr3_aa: CSARHALAGDLAKNIQYF

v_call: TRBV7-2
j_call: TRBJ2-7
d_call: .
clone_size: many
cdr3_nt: TGTGCCAGCAGCTTAAAGCGGGCCCCCAACGAGCAGTACTTC
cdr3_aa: CASSLKRAPNEQYF

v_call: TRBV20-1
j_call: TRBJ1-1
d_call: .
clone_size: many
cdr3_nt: TGCAGTGCTATACAGGGTGAAGCTTTCTTT
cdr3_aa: CSAIQGEAFF

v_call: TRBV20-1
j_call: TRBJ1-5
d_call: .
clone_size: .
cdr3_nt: TGCAGTGCGCGTTCCTTGAGCAATCAGCCCCAGCATTTT
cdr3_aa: CSARSLSNQPQHF

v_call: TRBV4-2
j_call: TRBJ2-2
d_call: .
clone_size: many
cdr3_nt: TGTGCCAGCAGCCAAGAGTACAGCACCGGGGAGCTGTTTTTT
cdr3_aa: CASSQEYSTGELFF

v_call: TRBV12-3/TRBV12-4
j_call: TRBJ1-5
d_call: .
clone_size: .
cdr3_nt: TGTGCCAGCAGACCTGCGGCGAACAATCAGCCCCAGCATTTT
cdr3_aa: CASRPAANNQPQHF

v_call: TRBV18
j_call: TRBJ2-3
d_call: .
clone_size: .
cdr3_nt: TGTGCCAGCTCACCACCATACGGAGGCACAGATACGCAGTATTTT
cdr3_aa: CASSPPYGGTDTQYF

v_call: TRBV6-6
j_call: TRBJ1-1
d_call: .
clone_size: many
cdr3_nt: TGTGCCAGCAGTTACTTAGGGGACACTGAAGCTTTCTTT
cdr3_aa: CASSYLGDTEAFF

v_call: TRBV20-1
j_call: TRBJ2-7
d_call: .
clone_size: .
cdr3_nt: TGCAGTGCAAACCTAGGGAGCTCCTACGAGCAGTACTTC
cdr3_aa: CSANLGSSYEQYF

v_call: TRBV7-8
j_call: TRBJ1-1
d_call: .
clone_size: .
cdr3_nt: TGTGCCAGCAGCTGGGGACACATGAACACTGAAGCTTTCTTT
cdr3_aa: CASSWGHMNTEAFF

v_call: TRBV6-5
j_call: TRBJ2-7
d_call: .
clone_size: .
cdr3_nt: TGTGCCAGCAGCGACATGGGCAGAGCCTACGAGCAGTACTTC
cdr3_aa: CASSDMGRAYEQYF

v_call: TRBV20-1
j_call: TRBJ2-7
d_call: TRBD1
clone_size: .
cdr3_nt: TGCAGTGCCCGGGACAGAGCCTCCTACGAGCAGTACTTC
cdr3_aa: CSARDRASYEQYF

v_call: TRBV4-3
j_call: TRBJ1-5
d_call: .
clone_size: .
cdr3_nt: TGCGCCAGCAGCCAAGATCGGGATTATAGCAATCAGCCCCAGCATTTT
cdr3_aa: CASSQDRDYSNQPQHF

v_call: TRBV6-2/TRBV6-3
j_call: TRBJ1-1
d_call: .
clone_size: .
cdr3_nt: TGTGCCAGCACCGAACCGCAGGAAACTGAAGCTTTCTTT
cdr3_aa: CASTEPQETEAFF

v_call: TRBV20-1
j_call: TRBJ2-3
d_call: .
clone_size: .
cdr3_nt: TGCAGTGCTAGAGGCCGCGGGGTTAGCACAGATACGCAGTATTTT
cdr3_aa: CSARGRGVSTDTQYF

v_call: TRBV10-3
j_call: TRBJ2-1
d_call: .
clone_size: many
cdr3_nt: TGTGCCATCAGTGAGTCAGGAGGTCGAGACAATGAGCAGTTCTTC
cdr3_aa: CAISESGGRDNEQFF

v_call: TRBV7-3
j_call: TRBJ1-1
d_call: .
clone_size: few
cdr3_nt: TGTGCCAGCAGCTTAAGGGGCAGCATGAACACTGAAGCTTTCTTT
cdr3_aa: CASSLRGSMNTEAFF